The sequence of this TCR beta chain was determined in a study of shared clonotypes between healthy human individuals. This clone has a handful of counts. Its antigen is unknown. Study-wide findings and caveats: There were few donors, and this limited the genetic and exposure-history diversity represented.

Without sorting, samples used around 100 million PBMCs for genomic DNA. Each unsorted PBMC replicate got 300 ng genomic DNA, around 30,000 genomes. With ten immunoSEQ deep assay plates, unsorted PBMC DNA underwent sequencing. Profiling relied on immunoSEQ multiplex PCR, and the TCRdb table lists in-frame clones only, not all of them. Of about half a million clones listed, approximately 79% are singletons. This sequence originates from a woman between 40 and 50 years old in good health. Some clones in this sample may be carry-over from other donors' samples. What was sequenced was PBMCs.

DNA for the CDR3: TGTGCCAGCAGCCGGGACATACAGTCCTACGAGCAGTACTTC. This gives the protein CASSRDIQSYEQYF. This chain joins TRBV14 and TRBJ2-7; weak D call: TRBD1 (6 bases). CDR3 size: 14 residues. V lost 4 bases, J lost 1 base, and 11 bases lay in between. The germline gives CDR1 SGHDN, CDR2 FVKESK.